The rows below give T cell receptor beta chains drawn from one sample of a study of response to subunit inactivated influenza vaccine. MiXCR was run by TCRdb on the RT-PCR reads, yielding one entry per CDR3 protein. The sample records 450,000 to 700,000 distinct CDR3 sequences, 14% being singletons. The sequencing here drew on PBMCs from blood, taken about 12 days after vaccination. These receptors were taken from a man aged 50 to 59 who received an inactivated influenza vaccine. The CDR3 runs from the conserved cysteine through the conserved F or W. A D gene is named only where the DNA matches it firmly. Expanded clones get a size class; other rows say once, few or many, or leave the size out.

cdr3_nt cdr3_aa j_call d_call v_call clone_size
TGTGCCAGCAGTTTAGGGGGACTAGCGGGTGGGTCCTACAATGAGCAGTTCTTC CASSLGGLAGGSYNEQFF TRBJ2-1 TRBD2 TRBV12-3/TRBV12-4 NA
TGTGCCAGCAAGGGGACAGTCATTTACAATGAGCAGTTCTTC CASKGTVIYNEQFF TRBJ2-1 TRBD1 TRBV2 few
TGCGCCAGCAGCTTGAGGGGAGTCAAGGCCTATGGCTACACCTTC CASSLRGVKAYGYTF TRBJ1-2 NA TRBV5-1 NA
TGTGCCAGCAGCTTTTCGCGAGACTCCTACGAGCAGTACTTC CASSFSRDSYEQYF TRBJ2-7 NA TRBV7-2 NA
TGTGCCACCAGCAGAGAACAGTTCTACGAGCAGTACTTC CATSREQFYEQYF TRBJ2-7 NA TRBV15 few
TGTGCCAGCAGCTCGATCTGGAGCTCCTACAATGAGCAGTTCTTC CASSSIWSSYNEQFF TRBJ2-1 NA TRBV7-8 NA
TGTGCCAGCAGCCCACGATGGGATTCACCCCTCCACTTT CASSPRWDSPLHF TRBJ1-6 NA TRBV3-1 few
TGTGCCAGCAGCCCAAGACAGGGGTTCTCCTACGAGCAGTACTTC CASSPRQGFSYEQYF TRBJ2-7 TRBD1 TRBV2 NA
TGTGCCAGCACCGTAGGAGGGATCTACAATGAGCAGTTCTTC CASTVGGIYNEQFF TRBJ2-1 NA TRBV6-1 NA
TGTGCCAGCACCCCCGGACCTAACTATAATTCACCCCTCCACTTT CASTPGPNYNSPLHF TRBJ1-6 NA TRBV5-8 few
TGTGCCAGCAGCTTAGAGACTCCGGGTGCAGAGACCCAGTACTTC CASSLETPGAETQYF TRBJ2-5 NA TRBV7-8 once
TGTGCCAGCAGCCCCCCCCGCGACACCGGGGAGCTGTTTTTT CASSPPRDTGELFF TRBJ2-2 NA TRBV7-8 many
TGCAGCGTCTGGGCCTGGGCAGGTGAAATTTACGAGCAGTACTTC CSVWAWAGEIYEQYF TRBJ2-7 NA TRBV29-1 many
TGTGCCAGCAGTCAAGACAGGATAAAAGCTTTCTTT CASSQDRIKAFF TRBJ1-1 NA TRBV12-3/TRBV12-4 NA
TGTGCCAGTAGTATAGCTCCCAACTACAATGAGCAGTTCTTC CASSIAPNYNEQFF TRBJ2-1 NA TRBV19 NA
TGTGCCAGCAATGAGGACAGGGTACTTTCTGGGGCCAACGTCCTGACTTTC CASNEDRVLSGANVLTF TRBJ2-6 TRBD1 TRBV28 few
TGCGCCGGCAGCATGCAACTTCCACAAGAGACCCAGTACTTC CAGSMQLPQETQYF TRBJ2-5 NA TRBV4-1 NA
TGCAGTGTTTCCCAGGGGATCACAGATACGCAGTATTTT CSVSQGITDTQYF TRBJ2-3 NA TRBV20-1 few
TGCGCCAGCTCCCCCAGCGGGGCCAATCCCTACAATGAGCAGTTCTTC CASSPSGANPYNEQFF TRBJ2-1 TRBD2 TRBV4-3 many
TGTGCCAGCAGTTGGCGGACTCAAGCTTTCTTT CASSWRTQAFF TRBJ1-1 NA TRBV12-3/TRBV12-4 few
TGCGCCAGCAGTTACCTCGGACAGGGCTGGGAGACCCAGTACTTC CASSYLGQGWETQYF TRBJ2-5 TRBD1 TRBV5-1 NA
TGTGCCACCAGCAATATAACGGACGTTAGCTCCTACGAGCAGTACTTC CATSNITDVSSYEQYF TRBJ2-7 NA TRBV15 NA
TGTGCCAGCAGCTTAGGTGGCAGGGGGCGCAGAAATGAGCAGTTCTTC CASSLGGRGRRNEQFF TRBJ2-1 TRBD1 TRBV7-2 NA
TGCACCTACGGAAGGGGGCTGGGGACTGAAGCTTTCTTT CTYGRGLGTEAFF TRBJ1-1 TRBD1 TRBV29-1 few
TGCGCCAGCAGCCCGGATTCCGGGACACCCCAGTACTTC CASSPDSGTPQYF TRBJ2-5 NA TRBV5-1 NA
TGCGCCAGCAGCCAAGGACCAGAGAAGGGACCCTACGAGCAGTACTTC CASSQGPEKGPYEQYF TRBJ2-7 NA TRBV4-3 NA
TGTGCCAGCAGCCCCTCGCGCACAGATACGCAGTATTTT CASSPSRTDTQYF TRBJ2-3 NA TRBV7-3 many
TGTGCCAGCAGCGCCGGGACGGTTGCCGATAATGAAAAACTGTTTTTT CASSAGTVADNEKLFF TRBJ1-4 NA TRBV9 NA
TGTGCCAGCAGCGCCGGGACCAGTCTAGCCAAAAACATTCAGTACTTC CASSAGTSLAKNIQYF TRBJ2-4 NA TRBV9 few
TGTGCCAGCAGCTTAGATCCCGACAGAAACCAAGAGACCCAGTACTTC CASSLDPDRNQETQYF TRBJ2-5 NA TRBV11-2 NA
TGCAGTGCTCCAACGTTGGGGCTCTACGAGCAGTACTTC CSAPTLGLYEQYF TRBJ2-7 NA TRBV20-1 NA
TGCAGCGTCCTGTTAACTAGCGGGGGGACCGGCGGGGAGCTGTTTTTT CSVLLTSGGTGGELFF TRBJ2-2 TRBD2 TRBV29-1 few
TGTGCCAGCAATCCCCACTCTCGTTCTGGCTACACCTTC CASNPHSRSGYTF TRBJ1-2 NA TRBV28 NA
TGTGCCAGCAGCTTAGGTACTAGCGTCGGCTCCTACAATGAGCAGTTCTTC CASSLGTSVGSYNEQFF TRBJ2-1 TRBD2 TRBV7-8 NA
TGTGCCAGCAGTGGTTTTGCCAGCGGGGGGCCCAAAGAATACTCTGGGGCCAACGTCCTGACTTTC CASSGFASGGPKEYSGANVLTF TRBJ2-6 TRBD2 TRBV2 NA
TGTGCCAGCATGAGACAGGGGTGGAACTATGGCTACACCTTC CASMRQGWNYGYTF TRBJ1-2 TRBD1 TRBV28 few